Presented here are 10 T cell receptor beta chains from one specimen sequenced in a study of PD-1 blockade in mismatch repair-deficient tumors. The data were produced by immunoSEQ multiplex PCR, yet TCRdb's version contains in-frame clones alone and is incomplete. The sample yields about 67,000 clones, roughly 80% seen once. The sample here was peripheral blood, taken 2 weeks after starting pembrolizumab. The source of these receptors is an adult with mismatch repair-deficient cancer.

The chain uses TRBV27 and TRBJ2-1; D is undetermined. Germline V gene lookup returns CDR1 MNHEY and CDR2 SMNVEV (reference sequence). CDR3 length equals 14 residues. V lost 4 bases and J lost 2, with 9 bases in between. In DNA, the CDR3 is TGTGCCAGCAGTTCGCGTATCGCCTACAATGAGCAGTTCTTC. Its translation is CASSSRIAYNEQFF.

By proportion, this clone is medium-sized. V and J are TRBV19 and TRBJ1-2, with TRBD1 as a possible D gene (6 bases). The CDR3 loop spans 13 amino acids. The V gene's germline CDR1 is LNHDA and CDR2 SQIVND (reference sequence). V lost 7 bases and J lost 1, with 10 bases in between. The CDR3 coding sequence is TGTGCCAGTACTGGACAGCATAACTATGGCTACACCTTC. Amino acids: CASTGQHNYGYTF.

This clone appeared a few times. V and J are TRBV5-4 and TRBJ2-7, with 9 positions matching TRBD1. The CDR3 totals 17 residues. Per germline, CDR1 SGHNT and CDR2 YYREEE (reference sequence). V was clipped by 0 bases and J by 2 bases; unmatched bases: 9. The CDR3 reads CASSLAQGAGVAYEQYF. The CDR3 DNA reads as TGTGCCAGCAGCTTGGCACAGGGGGCTGGGGTAGCCTACGAGCAGTACTTC.

The rearrangement joins TRBV4-3 to TRBJ2-7, with D perhaps TRBD1 or TRBD2 (5 bases each). CDR1 and CDR2 (germline): LGHNA, YSLEER. V lost 0 bases to trimming and J lost 2 bases, with 8 bases between them. The CDR3 is 14 residues long. This chain's CDR3 is CASSQEVGPYEQYF. In DNA, the CDR3 is TGCGCCAGCAGCCAAGAGGTGGGACCCTACGAGCAGTACTTC.

This sequence joins TRBV7-9 and TRBJ2-2; the D gene is possibly TRBD1 (5 bases). Germline V lookup: CDR1 SEHNR, CDR2 FQNEAQ (reference sequence). The CDR3 loop spans 12 amino acids. This chain's CDR3 is CASRVRAGELFF. The CDR3, as DNA: TGTGCTTCCAGGGTCCGTGCCGGGGAGCTGTTTTTT.

This CDR3 is CASSLQIANTGELFF. The CDR3 DNA reads as TGCGCCAGCAGCCTCCAAATCGCGAACACCGGGGAGCTGTTTTTT. The chain is built from TRBV4-1 and TRBJ2-2; the D is unclear. CDR3 length: 15 amino acids. Germline-derived CDR1 and CDR2 are MGHRA and YSYEKL. The germline V and J ends were trimmed by 4 bases and 0 bases, with 9 bases remaining between them.

This clone occurred once. The chain employs TRBV5-4 and TRBJ2-7; 12 nucleotides agree with TRBD2. V gave up 0 bases and J gave up 6 bases; unmatched junction bases: 4. Per germline, CDR1 SGHNT and CDR2 YYREEE (reference sequence). This CDR3 has 15 amino acids. DNA of the CDR3: TGTGCCAGCAGCTTGGTTGGACTAGCGGGAACCGAGCAGTACTTC. Residues: CASSLVGLAGTEQYF.

This clone was seen once. The chain links TRBV27 to TRBJ2-5; possible D gene TRBD2, 6 bases. Germline CDR1 reads MNHEY; CDR2 reads SMNVEV (reference sequence). The CDR3 length is 15 residues. V lost 0 bases, J lost 4 bases, and 12 bases lay in between. CDR3 DNA sequence: TGTGCCAGCAGTTTATCGGGAGGCAGCTCAGAGACCCAGTACTTC. Amino acids: CASSLSGGSSETQYF.

The V gene is TRBV9, the J gene TRBJ1-1; maybe TRBD1 (6 bases). Germline V gives CDR1 SGDLS, CDR2 YYNGEE. Trimming took off 1 base at V and 5 bases at J, with 12 bases between the two ends. CDR3 length: 14 residues. This chain's CDR3 is CASSVRQAGTEAFF. The CDR3 DNA is TGTGCCAGCAGCGTAAGACAGGCGGGGACTGAAGCTTTCTTT.

The chain links TRBV7-3 to TRBJ2-2, with D perhaps matching TRBD1 or TRBD2 (5 bases each). V gave up 5 bases and J gave up 8 bases, with 15 bases separating them. The CDR3 loop spans 14 amino acids. The germline V gene has CDR1 SGHTA and CDR2 FQGTGA. This CDR3 reads CASSRWDGKGELFF. The CDR3 DNA is TGTGCCAGCAGCCGTTGGGACGGGAAGGGGGAGCTGTTTTTT.